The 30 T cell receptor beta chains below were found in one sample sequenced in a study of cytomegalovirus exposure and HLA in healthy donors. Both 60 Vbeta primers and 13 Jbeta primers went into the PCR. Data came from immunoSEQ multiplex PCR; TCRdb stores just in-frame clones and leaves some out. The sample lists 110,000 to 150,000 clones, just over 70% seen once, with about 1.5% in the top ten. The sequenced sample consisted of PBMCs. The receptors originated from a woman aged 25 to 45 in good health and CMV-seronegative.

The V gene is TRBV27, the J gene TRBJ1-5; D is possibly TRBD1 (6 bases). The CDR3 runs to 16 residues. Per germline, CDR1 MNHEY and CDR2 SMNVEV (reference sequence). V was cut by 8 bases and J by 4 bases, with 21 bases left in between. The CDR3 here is CASPTGTPGKNQPQHF. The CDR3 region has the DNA TGTGCCAGCCCCACCGGGACACCGGGAAAAAATCAGCCCCAGCATTTT.

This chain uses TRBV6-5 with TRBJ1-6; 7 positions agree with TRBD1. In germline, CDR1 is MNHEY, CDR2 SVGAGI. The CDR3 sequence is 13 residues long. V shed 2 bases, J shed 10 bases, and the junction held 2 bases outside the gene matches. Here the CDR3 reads CASSYRGRSPLHF. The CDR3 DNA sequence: TGTGCCAGCAGTTACAGGGGGCGATCACCCCTCCACTTT.

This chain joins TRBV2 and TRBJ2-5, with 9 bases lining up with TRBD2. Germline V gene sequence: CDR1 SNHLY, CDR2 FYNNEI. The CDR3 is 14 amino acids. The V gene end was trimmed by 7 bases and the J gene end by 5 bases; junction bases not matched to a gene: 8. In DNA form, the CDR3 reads TGTGCCAGCATCTGGCGCGGGGGGGCCGAGACCCAGTACTTC. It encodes CASIWRGGAETQYF.

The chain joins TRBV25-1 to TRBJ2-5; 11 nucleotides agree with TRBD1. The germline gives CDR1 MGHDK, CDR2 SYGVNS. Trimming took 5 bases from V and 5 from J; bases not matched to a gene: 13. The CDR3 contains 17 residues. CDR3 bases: TGTGCCAGCAGTAGGGACCGGGACAGGGGGTGGATGGAGACCCAGTACTTC. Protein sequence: CASSRDRDRGWMETQYF.

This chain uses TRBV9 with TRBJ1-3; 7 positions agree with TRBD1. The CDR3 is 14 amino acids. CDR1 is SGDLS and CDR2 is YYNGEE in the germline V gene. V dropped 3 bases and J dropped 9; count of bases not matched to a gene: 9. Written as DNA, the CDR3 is TGTGCCAGCAGCGCCGACAGGGACCGAAGCACCATATATTTT. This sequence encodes CASSADRDRSTIYF.

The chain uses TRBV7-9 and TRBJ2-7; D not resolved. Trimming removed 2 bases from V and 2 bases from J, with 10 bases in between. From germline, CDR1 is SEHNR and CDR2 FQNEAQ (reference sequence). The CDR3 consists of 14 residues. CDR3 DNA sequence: TGTGCCAGCAGCTTAAGCCGACAACCCTACGAGCAGTACTTC. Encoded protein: CASSLSRQPYEQYF.

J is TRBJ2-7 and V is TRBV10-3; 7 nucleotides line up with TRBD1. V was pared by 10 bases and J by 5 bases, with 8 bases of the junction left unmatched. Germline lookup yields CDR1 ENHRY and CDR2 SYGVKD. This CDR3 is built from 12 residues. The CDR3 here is CASTGAFDEQYF. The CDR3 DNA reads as TGTGCCAGTACAGGGGCATTTGACGAGCAGTACTTC.

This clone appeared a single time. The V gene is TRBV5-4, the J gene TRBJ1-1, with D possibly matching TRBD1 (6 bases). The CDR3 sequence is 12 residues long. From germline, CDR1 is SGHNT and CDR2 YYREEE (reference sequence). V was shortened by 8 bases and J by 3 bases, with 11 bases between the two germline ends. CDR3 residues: CASRTVDTEAFF. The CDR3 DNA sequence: TGTGCCAGTAGGACAGTCGACACTGAAGCTTTCTTT.

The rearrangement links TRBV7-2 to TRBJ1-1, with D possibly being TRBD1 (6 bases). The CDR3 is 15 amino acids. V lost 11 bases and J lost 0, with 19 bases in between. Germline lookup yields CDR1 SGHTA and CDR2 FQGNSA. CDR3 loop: CAVGKQGSMNTEAFF. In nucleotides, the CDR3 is TGTGCCGTTGGGAAGCAGGGGAGCATGAACACTGAAGCTTTCTTT.

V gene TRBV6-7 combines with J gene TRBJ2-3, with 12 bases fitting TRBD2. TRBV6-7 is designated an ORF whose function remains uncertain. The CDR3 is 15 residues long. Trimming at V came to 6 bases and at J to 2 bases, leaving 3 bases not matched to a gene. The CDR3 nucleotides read TGTGCCAGCAGGCGGACTAGCGGGGTCACAGATACGCAGTATTTT. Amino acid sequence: CASRRTSGVTDTQYF.

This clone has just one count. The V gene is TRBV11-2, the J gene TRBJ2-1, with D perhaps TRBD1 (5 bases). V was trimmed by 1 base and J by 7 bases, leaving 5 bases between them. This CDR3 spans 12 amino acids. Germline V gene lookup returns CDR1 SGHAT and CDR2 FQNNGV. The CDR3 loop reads CASSLAGNEQFF. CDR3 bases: TGTGCCAGCAGCTTAGCAGGGAATGAGCAGTTCTTC. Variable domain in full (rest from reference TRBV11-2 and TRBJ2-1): EAGVAQSPRYKIIEKRQSVAFWCNPISGHATLYWYQQILGQGPKLLIQFQNNGVVDDSQLPKDRFSAERLKGVDSTLKIQPAKLEDSAVYLCASSLAGNEQFFGPGTRLTVL.

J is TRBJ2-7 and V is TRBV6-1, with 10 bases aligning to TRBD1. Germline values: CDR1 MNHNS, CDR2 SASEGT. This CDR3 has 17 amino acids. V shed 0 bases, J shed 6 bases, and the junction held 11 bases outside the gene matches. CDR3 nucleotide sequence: TGTGCCAGCAGTGAAGCGACCTTATCCGGGACAGGGGCCGAGCAGTACTTC. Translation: CASSEATLSGTGAEQYF.

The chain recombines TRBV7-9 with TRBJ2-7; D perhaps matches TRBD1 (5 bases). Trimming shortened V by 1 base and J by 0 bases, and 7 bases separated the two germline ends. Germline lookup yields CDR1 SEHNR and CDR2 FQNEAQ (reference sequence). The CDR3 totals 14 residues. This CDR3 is CASSLDRFSYEQYF. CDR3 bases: TGTGCCAGCAGCTTAGACAGGTTCTCCTACGAGCAGTACTTC.

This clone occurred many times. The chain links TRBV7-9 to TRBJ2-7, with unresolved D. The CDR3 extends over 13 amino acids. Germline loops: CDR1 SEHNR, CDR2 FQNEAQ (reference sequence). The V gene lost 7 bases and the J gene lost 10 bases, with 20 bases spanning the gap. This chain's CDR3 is CASNGLGYGEQYF. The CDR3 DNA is TGTGCCAGCAACGGATTGGGCTACGGCGAACAGTACTTC.

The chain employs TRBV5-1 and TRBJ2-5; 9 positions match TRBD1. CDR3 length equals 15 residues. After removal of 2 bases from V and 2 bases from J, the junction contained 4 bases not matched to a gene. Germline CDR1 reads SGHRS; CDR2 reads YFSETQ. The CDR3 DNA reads TGCGCCAGCAGCTTTGGGACAGGGCCTCAAGAGACCCAGTACTTC. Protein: CASSFGTGPQETQYF. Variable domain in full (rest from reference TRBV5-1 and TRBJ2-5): KAGVTQTPRYLIKTRGQQVTLSCSPISGHRSVSWYQQTPGQGLQFLFEYFSETQRNKGNFPGRFSGRQFSNSRSEMNVSTLELGDSALYLCASSFGTGPQETQYFGPGTRLLVL.

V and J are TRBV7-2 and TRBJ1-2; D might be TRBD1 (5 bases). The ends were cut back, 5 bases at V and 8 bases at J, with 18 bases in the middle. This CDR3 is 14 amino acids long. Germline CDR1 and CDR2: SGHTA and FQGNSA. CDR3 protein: CASSPGVGGRGYTF. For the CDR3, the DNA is TGTGCCAGCAGCCCCGGCGTGGGGGGGAGAGGCTACACCTTC. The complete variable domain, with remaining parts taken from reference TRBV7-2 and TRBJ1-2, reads GAGVSQSPSNKVTEKGKDVELRCDPISGHTALYWYRQSLGQGLEFLIYFQGNSAPDKSGLPSDRFSAERTGGSVSTLTIQRTQQEDSAVYLCASSPGVGGRGYTFGSGTRLTVV.

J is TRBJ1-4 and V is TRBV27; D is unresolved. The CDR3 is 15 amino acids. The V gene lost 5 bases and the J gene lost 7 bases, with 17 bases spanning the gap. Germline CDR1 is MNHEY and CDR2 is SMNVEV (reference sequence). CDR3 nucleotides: TGTGCCAGCAGTCCCACCTACGGGTGGAGTGAAAAACTGTTTTTT. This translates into CASSPTYGWSEKLFF.

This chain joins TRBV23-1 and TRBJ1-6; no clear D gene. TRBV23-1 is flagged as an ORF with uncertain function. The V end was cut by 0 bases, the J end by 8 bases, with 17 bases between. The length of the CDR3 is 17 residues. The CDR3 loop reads CASSQSVGGMNYSPLHF. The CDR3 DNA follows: TGCGCCAGCAGTCAATCGGTGGGAGGTATGAACTATTCACCCCTCCACTTT.

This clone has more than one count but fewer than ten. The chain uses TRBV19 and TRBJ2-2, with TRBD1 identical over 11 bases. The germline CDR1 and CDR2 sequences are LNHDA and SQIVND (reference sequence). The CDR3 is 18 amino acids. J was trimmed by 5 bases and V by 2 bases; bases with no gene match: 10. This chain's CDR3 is CASSIFPGQGARTGELFF. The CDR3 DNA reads TGTGCCAGTAGTATATTCCCTGGACAGGGGGCGCGAACCGGGGAGCTGTTTTTT.

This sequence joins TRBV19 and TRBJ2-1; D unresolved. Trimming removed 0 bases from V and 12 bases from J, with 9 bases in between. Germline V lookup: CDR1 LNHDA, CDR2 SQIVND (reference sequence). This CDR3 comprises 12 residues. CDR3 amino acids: CASSIDRLVQFF. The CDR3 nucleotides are TGTGCCAGTAGTATAGACCGGCTAGTGCAGTTCTTC.

This chain's CDR3 is CAISSGTGFSASTNEKLFF. The CDR3 DNA reads as TGTGCCATCAGTTCCGGGACAGGGTTTTCTGCTTCAACTAATGAAAAACTGTTTTTT. The chain uses TRBV10-3 and TRBJ1-4, with 9 bases aligning to TRBD1. This CDR3 spans 19 amino acids. CDR1 and CDR2 (germline): ENHRY, SYGVKD. The V gene end was trimmed by 5 bases and the J gene end by 0 bases; junction bases not matched to a gene: 13.

For the CDR3, the DNA is TGTGCCAGCAGTTTATCCAGGCCACCCTACGAGCAGTACTTC. This sequence encodes CASSLSRPPYEQYF. This chain uses TRBV28 with TRBJ2-7; D is unclear. V was cut by 1 base and J by 2 bases, with 9 bases left in between. The CDR3 has 14 amino acids. CDR1 is MDHEN and CDR2 is SYDVKM in the germline V gene.

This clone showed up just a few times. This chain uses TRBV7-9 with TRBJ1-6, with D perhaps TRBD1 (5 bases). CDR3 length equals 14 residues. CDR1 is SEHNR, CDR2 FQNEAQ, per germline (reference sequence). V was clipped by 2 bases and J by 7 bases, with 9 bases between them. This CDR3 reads CASSLPRANSPLHF. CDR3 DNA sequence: TGTGCCAGCAGCTTACCCAGGGCAAATTCACCCCTCCACTTT.

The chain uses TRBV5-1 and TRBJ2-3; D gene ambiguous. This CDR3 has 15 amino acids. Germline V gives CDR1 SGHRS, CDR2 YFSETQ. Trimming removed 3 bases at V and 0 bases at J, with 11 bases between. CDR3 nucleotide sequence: TGCGCCAGCAGCTCGACGACGGGTAGCACAGATACGCAGTATTTT. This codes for CASSSTTGSTDTQYF.

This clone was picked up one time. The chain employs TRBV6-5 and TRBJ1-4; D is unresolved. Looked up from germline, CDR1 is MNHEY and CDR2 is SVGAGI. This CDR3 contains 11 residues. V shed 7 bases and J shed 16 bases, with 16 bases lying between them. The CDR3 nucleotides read TGTGCCAGCACCCAGGAGGGCGGAGCGTTTTTT. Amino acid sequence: CASTQEGGAFF.

Written as DNA, the CDR3 is TGTGCCAGCAGTGAGGGCAGGGGTTTCTCTGGGGCCAACGTCCTGACTTTC. Translation: CASSEGRGFSGANVLTF. J is TRBJ2-6 and V is TRBV6-1; D is possibly TRBD1 (6 bases). V shed 3 bases and J shed 0 bases, with 12 bases lying between them. Germline V gives CDR1 MNHNS, CDR2 SASEGT. The CDR3 contains 17 residues.

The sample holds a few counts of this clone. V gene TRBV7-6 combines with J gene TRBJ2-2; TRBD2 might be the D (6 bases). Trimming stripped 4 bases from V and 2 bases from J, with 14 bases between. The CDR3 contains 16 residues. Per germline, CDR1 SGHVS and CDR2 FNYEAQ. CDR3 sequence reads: CASSSPRGTNTGELFF. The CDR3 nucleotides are TGTGCCAGCAGCTCCCCTCGGGGGACTAACACCGGGGAGCTGTTTTTT.

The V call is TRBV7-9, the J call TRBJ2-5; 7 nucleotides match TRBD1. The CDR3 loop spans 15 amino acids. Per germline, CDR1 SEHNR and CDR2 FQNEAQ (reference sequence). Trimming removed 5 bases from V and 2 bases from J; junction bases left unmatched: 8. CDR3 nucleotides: TGTGCCAGCAGCCCTCGGGACAGCTTACAAGAGACCCAGTACTTC. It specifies CASSPRDSLQETQYF.

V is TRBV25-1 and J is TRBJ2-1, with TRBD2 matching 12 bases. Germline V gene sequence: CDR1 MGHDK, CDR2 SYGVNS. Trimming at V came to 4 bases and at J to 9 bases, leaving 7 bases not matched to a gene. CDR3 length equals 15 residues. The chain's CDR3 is CASSARLAGDTEQFF. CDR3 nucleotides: TGTGCCAGCAGTGCCCGACTAGCGGGAGACACTGAGCAGTTCTTC.

For the CDR3, the DNA is TGTGCCAGCACGGGCCGGGGGGGCCGAGATACGCAGTATTTT. Translating it yields CASTGRGGRDTQYF. The rearrangement links TRBV6-6 to TRBJ2-3, with TRBD2 identical over 8 bases. The V segment lost 7 bases and the J segment 5 bases; nucleotides outside the gene matches: 8. This CDR3 is built from 14 residues. Germline V gene data show CDR1 as MNHNY and CDR2 as SVGAGI (reference sequence).